This entry describes one T cell receptor beta chain. As originally analysed: Estimation of nucleated cell counts relied on the amplification of reference gene primers. The protocol was immunoSEQ multiplex PCR, while the TCRdb copy is restricted to in-frame clones and leaves out a portion. V and J calls and clone size are given by that table; D and trimming were obtained from the DNA. The sample shows around 300,000 clones, 90% of them seen only once. The CDR3 loop spans 15 amino acids. The germline V gene encodes CDR1 SNHLY and CDR2 FYNNEI. Trimming shortened V by 6 bases and J by 3 bases, and 15 bases separated the two germline ends. The data were obtained in a study of blood T cell repertoires in COVID-19. Across the whole study: COVID-19 samples, acute and convalescent, were from the United States, Italy and Spain. PBMCs, B-cell-depleted T cells, or T cells were the source of the cDNA or gDNA that made up the material.

Sample: peripheral blood. This TCR was recovered from a woman aged 50 to 60 with COVID-19, enrolled during active disease. V usage is TRBV2 and J usage is TRBJ1-5, with D possibly matching TRBD1 (5 bases). As DNA, the CDR3 is TGTGCCAGCAGCCGGGGGGGGTCTTACAATCAGCCCCAGCATTTT. It specifies CASSRGGSYNQPQHF.